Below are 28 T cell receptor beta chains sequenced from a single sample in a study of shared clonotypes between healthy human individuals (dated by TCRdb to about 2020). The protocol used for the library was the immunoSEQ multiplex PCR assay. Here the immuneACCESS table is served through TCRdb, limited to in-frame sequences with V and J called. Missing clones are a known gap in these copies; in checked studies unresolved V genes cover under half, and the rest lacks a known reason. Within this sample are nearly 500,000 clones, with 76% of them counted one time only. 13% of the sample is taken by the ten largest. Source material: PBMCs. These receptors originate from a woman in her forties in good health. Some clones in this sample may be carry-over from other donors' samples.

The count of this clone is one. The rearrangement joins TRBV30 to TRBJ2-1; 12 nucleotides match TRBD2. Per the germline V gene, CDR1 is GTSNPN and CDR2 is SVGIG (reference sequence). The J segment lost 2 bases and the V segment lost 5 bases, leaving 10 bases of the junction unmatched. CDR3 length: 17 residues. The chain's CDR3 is CAWRRLRTSGTYNEQFF. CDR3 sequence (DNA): TGTGCCTGGCGCAGACTCCGGACTAGCGGGACCTACAATGAGCAGTTCTTC.

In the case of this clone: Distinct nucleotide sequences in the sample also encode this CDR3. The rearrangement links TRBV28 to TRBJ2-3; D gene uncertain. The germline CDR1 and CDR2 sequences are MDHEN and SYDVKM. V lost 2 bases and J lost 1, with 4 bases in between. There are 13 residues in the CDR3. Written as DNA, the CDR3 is TGTGCCAGCAGTTTAGATCGCACAGATACGCAGTATTTT. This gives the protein CASSLDRTDTQYF.

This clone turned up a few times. CDR3 sequence reads: CASSLNPGQMNFPYEQYF. The CDR3 DNA sequence: TGTGCCAGCAGCTTAAATCCTGGACAGATGAATTTCCCCTACGAGCAGTACTTC. The V gene is TRBV7-2, the J gene TRBJ2-7, with a possible D match to TRBD1 (6 bases). Germline CDR1 reads SGHTA; CDR2 reads FQGNSA. There are 18 residues in the CDR3. Trimming took 2 bases from V and 2 from J, leaving 22 bases between them.

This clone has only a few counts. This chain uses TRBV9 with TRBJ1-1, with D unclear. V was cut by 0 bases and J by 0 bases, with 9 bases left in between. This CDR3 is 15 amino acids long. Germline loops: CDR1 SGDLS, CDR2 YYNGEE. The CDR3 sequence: CASSVGHTVNTEAFF. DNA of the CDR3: TGTGCCAGCAGCGTAGGCCACACAGTGAACACTGAAGCTTTCTTT.

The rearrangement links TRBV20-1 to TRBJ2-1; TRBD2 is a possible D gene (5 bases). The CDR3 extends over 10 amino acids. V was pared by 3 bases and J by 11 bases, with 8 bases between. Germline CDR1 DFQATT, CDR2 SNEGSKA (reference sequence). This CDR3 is CSASWRQQFF. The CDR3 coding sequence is TGCAGTGCTAGTTGGAGGCAGCAGTTCTTC.

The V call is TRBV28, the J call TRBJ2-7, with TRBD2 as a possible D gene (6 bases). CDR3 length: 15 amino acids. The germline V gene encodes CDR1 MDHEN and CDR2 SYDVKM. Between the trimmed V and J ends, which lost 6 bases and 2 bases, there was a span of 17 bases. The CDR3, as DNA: TGTGCCAGCAGCCCATTTACGCGGGGAACCTACGAGCAGTACTTC. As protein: CASSPFTRGTYEQYF.

CDR3 protein: CASSLGGRAYEQYF. CDR3 nucleotides: TGTGCCAGCAGCTTAGGCGGGAGGGCCTACGAGCAGTACTTC. The rearrangement links TRBV7-8 to TRBJ2-7; 9 bases are a match to TRBD2. The CDR3 has 14 amino acids. Germline CDR1 reads SGHVS; CDR2 reads FQNEAQ. V lost 1 base and J lost 2; bases outside the gene matches: 0.

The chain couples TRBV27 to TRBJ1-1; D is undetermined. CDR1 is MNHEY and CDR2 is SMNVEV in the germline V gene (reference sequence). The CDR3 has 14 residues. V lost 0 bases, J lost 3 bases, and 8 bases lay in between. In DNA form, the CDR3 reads TGTGCCAGCAGTTTATCGTTCGGGGACACTGAAGCTTTCTTT. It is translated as CASSLSFGDTEAFF.

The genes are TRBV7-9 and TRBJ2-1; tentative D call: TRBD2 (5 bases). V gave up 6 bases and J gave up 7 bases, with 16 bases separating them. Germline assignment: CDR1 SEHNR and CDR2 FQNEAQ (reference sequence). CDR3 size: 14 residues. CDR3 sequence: CASSRNGVQNEQFF. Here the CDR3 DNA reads TGTGCCAGCAGTCGGAACGGGGTTCAAAATGAGCAGTTCTTC.

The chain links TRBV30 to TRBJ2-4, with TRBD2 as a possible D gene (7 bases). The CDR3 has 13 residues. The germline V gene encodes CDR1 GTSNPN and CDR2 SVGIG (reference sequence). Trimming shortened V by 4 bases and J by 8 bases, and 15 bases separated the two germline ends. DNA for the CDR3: TGTGCCTGGATCCGGATCGGGGGGCACATTCAGTACTTC. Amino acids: CAWIRIGGHIQYF. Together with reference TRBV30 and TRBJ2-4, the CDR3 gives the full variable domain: SQTIHQWPATLVQPVGSPLSLECTVEGTSNPNLYWYRQAAGRGLQLLFYSVGIGQISSEVPQNLSASRPQDRQFILSSKKLLLSDSGFYLCAWIRIGGHIQYFGAGTRLSVL.

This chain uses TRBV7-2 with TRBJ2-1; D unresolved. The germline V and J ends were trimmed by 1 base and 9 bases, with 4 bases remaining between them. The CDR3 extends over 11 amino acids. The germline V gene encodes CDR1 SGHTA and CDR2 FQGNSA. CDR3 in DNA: TGTGCCAGCAGCTTAGTTTTTGAGCAGTTCTTC. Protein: CASSLVFEQFF.

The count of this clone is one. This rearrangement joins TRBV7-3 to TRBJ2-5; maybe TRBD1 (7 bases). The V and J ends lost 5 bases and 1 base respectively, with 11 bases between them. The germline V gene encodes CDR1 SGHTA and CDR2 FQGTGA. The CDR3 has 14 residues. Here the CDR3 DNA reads TGTGCCAGCAGCCCCCAGGGGGGCCAAGAGACCCAGTACTTC. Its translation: CASSPQGGQETQYF.

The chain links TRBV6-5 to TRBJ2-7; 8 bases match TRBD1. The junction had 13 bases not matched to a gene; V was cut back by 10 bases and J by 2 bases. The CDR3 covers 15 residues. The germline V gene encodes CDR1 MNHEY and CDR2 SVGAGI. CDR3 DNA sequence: TGTGCCAACAGCACCGGACAGGGATTTCCCTACGAGCAGTACTTC. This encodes CANSTGQGFPYEQYF.

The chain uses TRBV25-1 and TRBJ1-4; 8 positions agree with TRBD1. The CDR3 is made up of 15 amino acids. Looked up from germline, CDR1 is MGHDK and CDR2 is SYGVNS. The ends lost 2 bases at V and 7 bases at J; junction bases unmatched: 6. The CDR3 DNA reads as TGTGCCAGCAGTGAACCCAGGGGGCCAGGTGAAAAACTGTTTTTT. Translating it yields CASSEPRGPGEKLFF.

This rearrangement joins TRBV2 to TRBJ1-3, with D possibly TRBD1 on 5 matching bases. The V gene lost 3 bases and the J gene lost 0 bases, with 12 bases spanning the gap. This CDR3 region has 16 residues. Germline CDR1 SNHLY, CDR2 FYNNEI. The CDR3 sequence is CASSDGTVFSGNTIYF. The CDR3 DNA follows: TGTGCCAGCAGTGACGGGACGGTTTTCTCTGGAAACACCATATATTTT. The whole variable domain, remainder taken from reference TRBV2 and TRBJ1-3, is EPEVTQTPSHQVTQMGQEVILRCVPISNHLYFYWYRQILGQKVEFLVSFYNNEISEKSEIFDDQFSVERPDGSNFTLKIRSTKLEDSAMYFCASSDGTVFSGNTIYFGEGSWLTVV.

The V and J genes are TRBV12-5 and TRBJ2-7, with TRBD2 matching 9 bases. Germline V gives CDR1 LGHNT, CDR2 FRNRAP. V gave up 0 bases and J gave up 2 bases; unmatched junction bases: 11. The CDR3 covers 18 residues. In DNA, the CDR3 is TGTGCTAGTGGTTTGGTCCAAAGATGGCGGGAGGGGGCCTACGAGCAGTACTTC. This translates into CASGLVQRWREGAYEQYF.

CDR3 DNA sequence: TGTGCCAGCAGCTCTCAGACAGGGTGGTATGGCTACACCTTC. Encoded protein: CASSSQTGWYGYTF. J is TRBJ1-2 and V is TRBV11-2; 7 bases are a match to TRBD1. CDR3 size: 14 residues. V shed 4 bases and J 5 bases; nucleotides not matched to a gene: 7. Germline V gives CDR1 SGHAT, CDR2 FQNNGV.

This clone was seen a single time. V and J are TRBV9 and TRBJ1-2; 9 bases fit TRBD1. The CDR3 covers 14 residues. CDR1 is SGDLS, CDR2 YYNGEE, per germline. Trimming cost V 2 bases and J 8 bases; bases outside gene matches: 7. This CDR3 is CASSVTGQGRGYTF. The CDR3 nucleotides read TGTGCCAGCAGCGTGACGGGACAGGGACGGGGCTACACCTTC.

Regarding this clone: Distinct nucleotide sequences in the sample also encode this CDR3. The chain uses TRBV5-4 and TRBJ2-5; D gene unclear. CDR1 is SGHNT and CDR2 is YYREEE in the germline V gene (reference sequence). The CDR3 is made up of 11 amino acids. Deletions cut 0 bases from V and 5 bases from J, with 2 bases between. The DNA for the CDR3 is TGTGCCAGCAGCTTGGAGGAGACCCAGTACTTC. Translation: CASSLEETQYF.

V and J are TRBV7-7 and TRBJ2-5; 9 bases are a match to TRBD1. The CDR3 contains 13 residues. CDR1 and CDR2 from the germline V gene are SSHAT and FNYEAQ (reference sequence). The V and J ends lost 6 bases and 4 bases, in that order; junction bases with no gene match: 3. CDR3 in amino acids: CASSYRGRETQYF. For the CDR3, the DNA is TGTGCCAGCAGTTACAGGGGGCGAGAGACCCAGTACTTC.

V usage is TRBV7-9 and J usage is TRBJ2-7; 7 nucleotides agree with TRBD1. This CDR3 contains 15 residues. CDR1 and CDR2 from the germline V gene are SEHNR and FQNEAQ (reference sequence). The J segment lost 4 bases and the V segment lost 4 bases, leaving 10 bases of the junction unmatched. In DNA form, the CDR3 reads TGTGCCAGCAGCTCAACGAAGGGGGCCCTATACGAGCAGTACTTC. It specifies CASSSTKGALYEQYF.

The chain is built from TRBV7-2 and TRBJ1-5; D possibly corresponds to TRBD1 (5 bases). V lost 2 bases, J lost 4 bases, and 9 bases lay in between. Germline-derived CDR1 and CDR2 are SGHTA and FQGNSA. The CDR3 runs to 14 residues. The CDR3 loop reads CASSLIGVNQPQHF. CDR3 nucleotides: TGTGCCAGCAGCTTAATAGGGGTTAATCAGCCCCAGCATTTT.

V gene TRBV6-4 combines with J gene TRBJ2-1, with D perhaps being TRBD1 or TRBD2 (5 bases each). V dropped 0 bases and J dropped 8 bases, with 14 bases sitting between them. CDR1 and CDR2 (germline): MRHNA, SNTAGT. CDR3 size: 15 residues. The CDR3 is CASSDSFDGADEQFF. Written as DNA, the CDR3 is TGTGCCAGCAGTGACTCTTTTGACGGGGCGGATGAGCAGTTCTTC.

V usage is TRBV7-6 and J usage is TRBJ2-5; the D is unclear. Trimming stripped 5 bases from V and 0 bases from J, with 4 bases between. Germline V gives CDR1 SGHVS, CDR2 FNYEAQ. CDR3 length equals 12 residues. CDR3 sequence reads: CASSRYQETQYF. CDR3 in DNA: TGTGCCAGCAGCCGGTACCAAGAGACCCAGTACTTC.

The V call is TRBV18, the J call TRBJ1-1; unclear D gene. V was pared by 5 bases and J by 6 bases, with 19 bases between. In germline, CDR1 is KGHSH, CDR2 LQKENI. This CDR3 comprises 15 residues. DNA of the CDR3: TGTGCCAGCTCAGATAGTCGTCGGGGAAGCGCTGAAGCTTTCTTT. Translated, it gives CASSDSRRGSAEAFF.

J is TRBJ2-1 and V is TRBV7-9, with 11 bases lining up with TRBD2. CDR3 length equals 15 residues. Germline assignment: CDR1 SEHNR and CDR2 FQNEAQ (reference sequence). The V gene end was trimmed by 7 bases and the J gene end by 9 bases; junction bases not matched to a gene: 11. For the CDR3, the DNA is TGTGCCAGCACCGTATTACTAGCGGGAGTAGGTGAGCAGTTCTTC. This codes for CASTVLLAGVGEQFF. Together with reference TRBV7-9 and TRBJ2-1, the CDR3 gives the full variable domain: DTGVSQNPRHKITKRGQNVTFRCDPISEHNRLYWYRQTLGQGPEFLTYFQNEAQLEKSRLLSDRFSAERPKGSFSTLEIQRTEQGDSAMYLCASTVLLAGVGEQFFGPGTRLTVL.

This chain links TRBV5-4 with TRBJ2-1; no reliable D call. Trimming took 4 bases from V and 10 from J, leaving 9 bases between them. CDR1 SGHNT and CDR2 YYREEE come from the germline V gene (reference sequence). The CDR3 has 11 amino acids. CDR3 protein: CASSILTEQFF. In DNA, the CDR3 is TGTGCCAGCAGCATACTAACCGAGCAGTTCTTC.

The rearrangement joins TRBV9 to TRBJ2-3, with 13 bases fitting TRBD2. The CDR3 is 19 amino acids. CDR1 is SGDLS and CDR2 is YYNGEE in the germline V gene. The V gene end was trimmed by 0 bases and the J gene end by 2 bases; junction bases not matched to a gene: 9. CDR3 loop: CASSVGLLAGGTPTDTQYF. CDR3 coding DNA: TGTGCCAGCAGCGTAGGTTTACTAGCGGGAGGGACCCCCACAGATACGCAGTATTTT.